This entry is about one TCR beta chain. This entry belongs to a study of PD-1 blockade in classical Hodgkin lymphoma. The CDR3 covers 13 residues. V was clipped by 1 base and J by 1 base, with 4 bases between them. Per the germline V gene, CDR1 is SGHAT and CDR2 is FQDESV (reference sequence). TCRdb keeps only in-frame clones here, not all; method: immunoSEQ multiplex PCR. The sample yields more than 40,000 clones, roughly 73% seen once. The sample's time point: cycle 4 day 1 (C4D1), after six to seven weeks of nivolumab. Every one of the patients relapsed after autologous stem cell transplantation (brentuximab vedotin exposure was variable). Complete response, partial response or progressive disease was each patient's best response.

This material consisted of peripheral blood mononuclear cells (PBMCs), taken before the fourth cycle of nivolumab. This TCR was sampled from a human donor with classical Hodgkin lymphoma. The chain uses TRBV11-1 and TRBJ1-1, with D unresolved. CDR3 sequence reads: CASSLEENTEAFF. DNA of the CDR3: TGTGCCAGCAGCTTAGAAGAGAACACTGAAGCTTTCTTT. Full variable domain (missing parts from reference TRBV11-1 and TRBJ1-1): EAEVAQSPRYKITEKSQAVAFWCDPISGHATLYWYRQILGQGPELLVQFQDESVVDDSQLPKDRFSAERLKGVDSTLKIQPAELGDSAMYLCASSLEENTEAFFGQGTRLTVV.